This TCR beta chain was identified during a study of breast tumors, draining lymph nodes, adjacent tissues. General observations from the study: Tumor T cell lymph node origin was a supported hypothesis, not proven. Findings are consistent with lymph node origin and intratumoral expansion of most tumor T cells.

Between the trimmed V and J ends, which lost 1 base and 0 bases, there was a span of 7 bases. The CDR3 loop spans 15 amino acids. The germline gives CDR1 SQVTM, CDR2 ANQGSEA. MiXCR was run by TCRdb on the multiplex PCR reads, yielding one entry per CDR3 protein. The sample shows around 300,000 distinct CDR3 sequences, about 30% of them seen only once. This clonotype was counted ten times or more. Its specificity is unknown. Breast cancer patients provided tissue from their axillary draining lymph nodes. Sequenced input: axillary lymph node tissue. V gene TRBV29-1 combines with J gene TRBJ2-6, with D possibly TRBD2 on 5 matching bases. The clonotype originates from a female donor with breast cancer. Some clones in this sample may be carry-over from other donors' samples. The CDR3 sequence: CSVEGESSGANVLTF. The CDR3 DNA reads TGCAGCGTTGAAGGGGAGAGCTCTGGGGCCAACGTCCTGACTTTC.